The 29 T cell receptor beta chains listed next were all sequenced from one sample in a study of OX40 agonist ivuxolimab in advanced cancers. TCRdb's table, derived via immunoSEQ multiplex PCR, lists solely in-frame clones and lacks some. The data hold tens of thousands of clones, with about 88% observed a single time. The sample consisted of CD4+ or CD8+ T cells sorted from blood, taken in a trial of the OX40 agonist ivuxolimab. The receptors originated from an adult with an advanced solid tumor such as melanoma, head and neck, liver or kidney cancer.

This clone was seen only once. The chain combines TRBV6-5 with TRBJ1-6; 9 bases map to TRBD1. The CDR3 covers 15 residues. Germline V gene sequence: CDR1 MNHEY, CDR2 SVGAGI. The J segment lost 5 bases and the V segment lost 6 bases, leaving 5 bases of the junction unmatched. The CDR3 coding sequence is TGTGCCAGCAGCCTCCGGGACAGGGATAATTCACCCCTCCACTTT. It is translated as CASSLRDRDNSPLHF.

A few counts support this clone. The chain joins TRBV13 to TRBJ2-2; D gene ambiguous. The germline V and J ends were trimmed by 6 bases and 0 bases, with 11 bases remaining between them. From germline, CDR1 is PRHDT and CDR2 FYEKMQ (reference sequence). The CDR3 spans 15 residues. The CDR3 region has the DNA TGTGCCAGCAGTCTCCAGGACGCGAACACCGGGGAGCTGTTTTTT. Translating gives CASSLQDANTGELFF.

This clone appeared once. The chain is built from TRBV5-5 and TRBJ2-7; the D call may be TRBD1 or TRBD2 (5 bases each). The V gene's germline CDR1 is SGHKS and CDR2 YYEKEE (reference sequence). V was shortened by 3 bases and J by 7 bases, with 17 bases between the two germline ends. The CDR3 is 14 residues long. The CDR3 here is CASSWGRDLWEQYF. The CDR3, as DNA: TGTGCCAGCAGCTGGGGTAGGGACCTCTGGGAGCAGTACTTC.

The rearrangement uses TRBV5-1 and TRBJ2-1, with 10 bases matching TRBD2. The germline V gene encodes CDR1 SGHRS and CDR2 YFSETQ. This CDR3 comprises 15 residues. V lost 2 bases, J lost 7 bases, and 6 bases stayed unmatched. CDR3: CASSFSSGRENEQFF. The CDR3 bases are TGCGCCAGCAGCTTTTCGAGCGGGAGGGAAAATGAGCAGTTCTTC.

This chain joins TRBV7-9 and TRBJ1-6; D is ambiguous. Trimming cost V 0 bases and J 4 bases, with 4 bases left between them. The germline CDR1 and CDR2 sequences are SEHNR and FQNEAQ (reference sequence). The CDR3 totals 14 residues. This chain's CDR3 is CASSLAGYNSPLHF. CDR3 DNA: TGTGCCAGCAGCTTAGCAGGGTATAATTCACCCCTCCACTTT. Drawing the rest from reference TRBV7-9 and TRBJ1-6, the complete variable domain is DTGVSQNPRHKITKRGQNVTFRCDPISEHNRLYWYRQTLGQGPEFLTYFQNEAQLEKSRLLSDRFSAERPKGSFSTLEIQRTEQGDSAMYLCASSLAGYNSPLHFGNGTRLTVT.

The chain uses TRBV6-6 and TRBJ1-3, with D possibly matching TRBD1 (5 bases). The germline V gene has CDR1 MNHNY and CDR2 SVGAGI (reference sequence). The CDR3 contains 15 residues. With 6 bases removed from V and 0 bases from J, the gap between germline ends came to 12 bases. The CDR3 loop reads CASSPGTDSGNTIYF. CDR3 nucleotides: TGTGCCAGCAGCCCCGGGACGGACTCTGGAAACACCATATATTTT.

This clone was counted only a few times. This sequence joins TRBV19 and TRBJ1-2, with 8 bases fitting TRBD1. The CDR3 has 14 residues. Germline assignment: CDR1 LNHDA and CDR2 SQIVND (reference sequence). V lost 6 bases and J lost 2; bases outside the gene matches: 5. This chain's CDR3 is CASSTGTGNYGYTF. The CDR3 bases are TGTGCCAGTAGCACCGGGACAGGCAACTATGGCTACACCTTC.

The chain joins TRBV5-1 to TRBJ2-7, with a possible D match to TRBD2 (5 bases). Germline loops: CDR1 SGHRS, CDR2 YFSETQ. The CDR3 runs to 16 residues. The V gene lost 7 bases and the J gene lost 2 bases, with 22 bases spanning the gap. The CDR3 nucleotides are TGCGCCAGCGGGCCGATCGGGGAGCAGGTAGCCTACGAGCAGTACTTC. This sequence encodes CASGPIGEQVAYEQYF.

This clone was found once. The chain uses TRBV10-3 and TRBJ2-1; D might be TRBD2 (5 bases). Looked up from germline, CDR1 is ENHRY and CDR2 is SYGVKD. V gave up 3 bases and J gave up 1 base, with 13 bases separating them. CDR3 length: 16 amino acids. Here the CDR3 reads CAISEIRTGSYNEQFF. In DNA form, the CDR3 reads TGTGCCATCAGTGAAATCCGGACGGGATCCTACAATGAGCAGTTCTTC.

A few counts support this clone. The chain is built from TRBV21-1 and TRBJ1-1. TRBV21-1 is a recognized pseudogene. This CDR3 contains 14 residues. The DNA for the CDR3 is TGTGCCAGCAGCGAGGGGGGGCTAAGGACTGAAGCTTTCTTT. Its translation is CASSEGGLRTEAFF.

V is TRBV19 and J is TRBJ2-2, with D perhaps TRBD1 or TRBD2 (6 bases each). Germline V gene lookup returns CDR1 LNHDA and CDR2 SQIVND (reference sequence). Trimming pared 3 bases from V and 4 bases from J, leaving 9 bases between. This CDR3 is 14 amino acids long. The CDR3 DNA is TGTGCCAGTAGTATCGGGGGCGGCACCGGGGAGCTGTTTTTT. It is translated as CASSIGGGTGELFF.

This chain uses TRBV27 with TRBJ2-4, with 9 bases aligning to TRBD2. The CDR3 runs 19 residues. Germline CDR1 MNHEY, CDR2 SMNVEV (reference sequence). The trim removed 2 bases at V and 5 bases at J, leaving 16 bases unmatched. CDR3 in DNA: TGTGCCAGCAGTTTAGCGGGAGGGCCATCGCTCTTGGGTCAAAACATTCAGTACTTC. Its protein is CASSLAGGPSLLGQNIQYF.

This clone turned up a few times. A read error may produce the germline difference seen at one junction end. The chain joins TRBV7-2 to TRBJ2-7; unclear D gene. This CDR3 region has 13 residues. The germline V gene encodes CDR1 SGHTA and CDR2 FQGNSA. DNA for the CDR3: TGCGCCAGCAGCCAAGATTATCTCAATGAGCAGTACTTC. Its protein product is CASSQDYLNEQYF.

V and J are TRBV9 and TRBJ2-5; perhaps TRBD2 as D (5 bases). The CDR3 totals 14 residues. The ends were cut back, 4 bases at V and 2 bases at J, with 12 bases in the middle. Germline assignment: CDR1 SGDLS and CDR2 YYNGEE. The CDR3 sequence: CASSPGLAQETQYF. As DNA, the CDR3 is TGTGCCAGCAGCCCCGGGCTAGCACAAGAGACCCAGTACTTC.

The V and J genes are TRBV14 and TRBJ2-3; perhaps D is TRBD1 or TRBD2 (5 bases each). This CDR3 has 15 residues. Germline CDR1 reads SGHDN; CDR2 reads FVKESK. V was shortened by 4 bases and J by 3 bases, with 14 bases between the two germline ends. The CDR3 loop is CASSLGFGATDTQYF. In DNA, the CDR3 is TGTGCCAGCAGCCTAGGATTCGGGGCGACAGATACGCAGTATTTT. Complete variable domain (other parts from reference TRBV14 and TRBJ2-3): EAGVTQFPSHSVIEKGQTVTLRCDPISGHDNLYWYRRVMGKEIKFLLHFVKESKQDESGMPNNRFLAERTGGTYSTLKVQPAELEDSGVYFCASSLGFGATDTQYFGPGTRLTVL.

The chain carries TRBV19 and TRBJ1-2; D may be TRBD1 (5 bases). This CDR3 is built from 15 residues. With 0 bases removed from V and 5 bases from J, the gap between germline ends came to 13 bases. Germline CDR1 reads LNHDA; CDR2 reads SQIVND (reference sequence). The CDR3 loop reads CASSIEVGATYGYTF. CDR3 DNA: TGTGCCAGTAGTATAGAGGTAGGGGCCACATATGGCTACACCTTC.

The V and J genes are TRBV10-2 and TRBJ2-7, with 12 bases aligning to TRBD2. Germline values: CDR1 WSHSY, CDR2 SAAADI. The CDR3 extends over 15 amino acids. Germline trimming cut 3 bases from V and 1 base from J; bases unmatched to any gene: 1. CDR3 DNA sequence: TGCGCCAGCAGTGACCTAGCGGGAGGGTCCTACGAGCAGTACTTC. Its protein is CASSDLAGGSYEQYF.

V gene TRBV7-9 combines with J gene TRBJ2-2; 9 bases line up with TRBD2. The germline gives CDR1 SEHNR, CDR2 FQNEAQ (reference sequence). The ends lost 2 bases at V and 5 bases at J; junction bases unmatched: 12. There are 18 residues in the CDR3. CDR3 region: CASSLSHVAGVWTGELFF. The CDR3 DNA reads TGTGCCAGCAGCTTAAGCCACGTAGCGGGAGTATGGACCGGGGAGCTGTTTTTT.

The V and J genes are TRBV27 and TRBJ2-4; possibly TRBD2 for D (6 bases). The CDR3 is made up of 21 amino acids. The V gene's germline CDR1 is MNHEY and CDR2 SMNVEV (reference sequence). Trimming pared 4 bases from V and 0 bases from J, leaving 28 bases between. Written as DNA, the CDR3 is TGTGCCAGCAGTTCTACCCGCCCTGGAGACGGGGAGGAACTAGCCAAAAACATTCAGTACTTC. Translated: CASSSTRPGDGEELAKNIQYF.

The table lists this clone with a few counts. The chain joins TRBV5-1 to TRBJ2-1, with TRBD2 as a possible D gene (5 bases). The V end lost 4 bases, the J end lost 9 bases, and 14 bases lay between the germline ends. The CDR3 is 13 residues long. Germline V gives CDR1 SGHRS, CDR2 YFSETQ. The CDR3 spells CASSMDFLGEQFF. CDR3 coding DNA: TGCGCCAGCAGCATGGACTTCCTCGGTGAGCAGTTCTTC.

The genes are TRBV11-1 and TRBJ2-7, with TRBD1 as a possible D gene (6 bases). Germline assignment: CDR1 SGHAT and CDR2 FQDESV (reference sequence). V lost 2 bases, J lost 2 bases, and 16 bases lay in between. This CDR3 region has 16 residues. In DNA form, the CDR3 reads TGTGCCAGCAGCTTATCAGGGGATTCCCTTACCTACGAGCAGTACTTC. Translating gives CASSLSGDSLTYEQYF.

This clone was seen once. V gene TRBV7-9 combines with J gene TRBJ2-7, with 9 bases that match TRBD2. CDR1 and CDR2 (germline): SEHNR, FQNEAQ (reference sequence). This CDR3 region has 15 residues. The trim removed 2 bases at V and 6 bases at J, leaving 8 bases unmatched. The CDR3 here is CASSLLAGATFEQYF. As DNA, the CDR3 is TGTGCCAGCAGCTTATTAGCGGGAGCGACGTTCGAGCAGTACTTC.

This clone was observed a handful of times. The chain combines TRBV13 with TRBJ2-3; D is tentatively TRBD1 or TRBD2 (9 bases each). The CDR3 runs 16 residues. V was shortened by 5 bases and J by 6 bases, with 21 bases between the two germline ends. CDR1 is PRHDT, CDR2 FYEKMQ, per germline (reference sequence). This CDR3 is CASSPARGGQGDTQYF. CDR3 nucleotide sequence: TGTGCCAGCAGCCCAGCGCGGGGGGGACAGGGTGATACGCAGTATTTT.

A single count supports this clone. J is TRBJ1-6 and V is TRBV13, with D possibly TRBD1 on 5 matching bases. The V end lost 4 bases, the J end lost 7 bases, and 11 bases lay between the germline ends. CDR3 length: 14 residues. From germline, CDR1 is PRHDT and CDR2 FYEKMQ (reference sequence). CDR3 nucleotides: TGTGCCAGCAGCTCGGGACTGGGAAATTCACCCCTCCACTTT. This translates into CASSSGLGNSPLHF. The full variable domain, its missing parts supplied by reference TRBV13 and TRBJ1-6, is AAGVIQSPRHLIKEKRETATLKCYPIPRHDTVYWYQQGPGQDPQFLISFYEKMQSDKGSIPDRFSAQQFSDYHSELNMSSLELGDSALYFCASSSGLGNSPLHFGNGTRLTVT.

The chain has TRBV27 and TRBJ1-5; 9 nucleotides line up with TRBD1. V was pared by 4 bases and J by 2 bases, with 6 bases of the junction left unmatched. Germline V gene sequence: CDR1 MNHEY, CDR2 SMNVEV (reference sequence). The length of the CDR3 is 16 residues. The DNA for the CDR3 is TGTGCCAGCAGTTCCAACCGGGACAGGGGCAATCAGCCCCAGCATTTT. Translation gives CASSSNRDRGNQPQHF.

This clone showed up just a few times. The rearrangement links TRBV7-9 to TRBJ2-3; the D gene is possibly TRBD2 (5 bases). The ends were cut back, 1 base at V and 2 bases at J, with 13 bases in the middle. The CDR3 spans 16 residues. Per the germline V gene, CDR1 is SEHNR and CDR2 is FQNEAQ (reference sequence). The DNA of the CDR3 is TGTGCCAGCAGCTTAGTAAAGGGAGCTTTCACAGATACGCAGTATTTT. It codes for CASSLVKGAFTDTQYF.

This clone occurred a few times. This sequence joins TRBV4-1 and TRBJ2-2, with D perhaps TRBD2 (6 bases). This CDR3 contains 14 residues. Germline values: CDR1 MGHRA, CDR2 YSYEKL. V was cut by 0 bases and J by 7 bases, with 9 bases left in between. DNA for the CDR3: TGCGCCAGCAGCCAAGATTGGGGGGACGGGGAGCTGTTTTTT. Protein product: CASSQDWGDGELFF.

The CDR3 here is CASSKANNSSSGANVLTF. CDR3 DNA: TGTGCCAGCAGCAAAGCCAACAATTCCAGCTCTGGGGCCAACGTCCTGACTTTC. The rearrangement uses TRBV21-1 and TRBJ2-6; the table gives TRBD1 as D, unverified against the DNA. TRBV21-1 is recorded as a pseudogene. The CDR3 is 18 residues long.

V usage is TRBV29-1 and J usage is TRBJ2-1, with no clear D. Per the germline V gene, CDR1 is SQVTM and CDR2 is ANQGSEA. V was shortened by 3 bases and J by 3 bases, with 9 bases between the two germline ends. This CDR3 has 13 amino acids. The CDR3 here is CSVERSVYNEQFF. The CDR3 DNA reads as TGCAGCGTTGAGCGATCAGTCTACAATGAGCAGTTCTTC.